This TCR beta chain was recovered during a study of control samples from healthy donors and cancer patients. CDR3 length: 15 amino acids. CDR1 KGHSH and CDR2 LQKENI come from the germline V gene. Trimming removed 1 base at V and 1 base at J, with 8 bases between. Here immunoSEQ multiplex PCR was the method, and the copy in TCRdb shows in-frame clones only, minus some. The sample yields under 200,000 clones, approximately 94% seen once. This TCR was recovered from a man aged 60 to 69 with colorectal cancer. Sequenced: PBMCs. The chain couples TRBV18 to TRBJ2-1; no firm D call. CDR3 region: CASSPQLDSYNEQFF. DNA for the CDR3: TGTGCCAGCTCACCACAGCTTGATTCCTACAATGAGCAGTTCTTC.